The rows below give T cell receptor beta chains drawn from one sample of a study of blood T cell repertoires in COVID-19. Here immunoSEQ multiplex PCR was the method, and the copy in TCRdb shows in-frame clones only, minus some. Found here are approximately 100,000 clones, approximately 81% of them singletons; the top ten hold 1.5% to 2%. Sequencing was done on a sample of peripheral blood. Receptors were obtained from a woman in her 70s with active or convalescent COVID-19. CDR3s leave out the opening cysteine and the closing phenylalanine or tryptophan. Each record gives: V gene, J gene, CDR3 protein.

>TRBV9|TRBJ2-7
ASSTRDTSPYEQY
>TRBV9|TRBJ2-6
ASSVGGLGANVLT
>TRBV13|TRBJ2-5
ASSLLVSETQY
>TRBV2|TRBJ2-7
ASIKDGLYEQY
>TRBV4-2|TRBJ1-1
ASSPGGLSGNTEAF
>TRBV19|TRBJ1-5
ASSPGDVLRPQH
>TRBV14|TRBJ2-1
ASSPRLAGSHYSYNEQF
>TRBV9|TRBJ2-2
ASSARGHLSNTGELF
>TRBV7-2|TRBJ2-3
ASSFQGVADTQY
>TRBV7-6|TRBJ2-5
ASSPAGTGWETQY
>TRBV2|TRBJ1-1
ASSARQGFTEAF
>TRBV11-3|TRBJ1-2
ASGRDRDYGYT
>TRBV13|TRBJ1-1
ASSIGQGLTEAF
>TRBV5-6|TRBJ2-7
ASRELAGGLGTYEQY
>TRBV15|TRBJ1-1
ATSGARVNTEAF
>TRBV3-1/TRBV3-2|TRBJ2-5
ASSPSLLFGSLQETQY
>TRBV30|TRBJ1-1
AWGGTHEAF
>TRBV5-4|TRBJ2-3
ASSLQGADTQY
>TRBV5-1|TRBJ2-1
ASSAGTGGFEQF
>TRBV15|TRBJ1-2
ATSRAGGSAGYT
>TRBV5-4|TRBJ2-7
ASSVGQAPRISCEQY
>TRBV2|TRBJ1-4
ASSEASLRGELF
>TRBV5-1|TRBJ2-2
ASSTAGLATGELF
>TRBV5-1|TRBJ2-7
ASSWPTGKGNEQY
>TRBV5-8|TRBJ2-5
ASSSPSGAQETQY
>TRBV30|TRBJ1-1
AWSNPGAGTEAF
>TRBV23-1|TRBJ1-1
ASSQQRTGNTEAF
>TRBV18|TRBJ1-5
ASSENPGGNNQPQH
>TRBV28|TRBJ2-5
ASTSWGLAGDRETQY
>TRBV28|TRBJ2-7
ASSLVEYTSGGYEQY
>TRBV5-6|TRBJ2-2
ASRNGRTMNTGELF
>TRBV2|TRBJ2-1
ASEKGQGRNEQF
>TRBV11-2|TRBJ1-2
ASSLAGSYGYT
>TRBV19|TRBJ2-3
ASRDRVRTDTQY
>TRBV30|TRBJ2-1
AWGGQGENEQF
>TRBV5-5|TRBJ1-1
ASSLWGGEAF
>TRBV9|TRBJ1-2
ASSPGTGKGYT
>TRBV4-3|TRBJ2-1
ASSPGQGAGYNEQF
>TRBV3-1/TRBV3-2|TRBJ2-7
ASSQEGQGAYEQY
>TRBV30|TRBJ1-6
AWTLDSGNSPLH
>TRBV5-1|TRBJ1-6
ASSLGQPNSPLH
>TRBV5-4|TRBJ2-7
ASSGRDTRHEQY
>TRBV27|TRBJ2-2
ASSPYSGQGITGELF
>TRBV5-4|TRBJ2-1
ASSWDSSSYNEQF
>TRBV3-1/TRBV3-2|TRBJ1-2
ASSQGGGGAYGYT
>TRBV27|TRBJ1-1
ASSLPPGQGYTEAF
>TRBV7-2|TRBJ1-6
ASSLNFAGTGSPLH
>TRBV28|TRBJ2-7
ASSFLAKNYEQY
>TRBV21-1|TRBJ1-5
ASSKARGTDYSNQPQH
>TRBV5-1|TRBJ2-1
ASSPVASGMYEQF
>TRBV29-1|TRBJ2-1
SVESGRGYNEQF
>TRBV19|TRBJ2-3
ASSTQTTDTQY
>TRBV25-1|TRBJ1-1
ASSESRGPLRAF
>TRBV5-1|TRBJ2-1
ASSLPTPLGLSSVGESYNEQF
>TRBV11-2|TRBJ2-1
ASSFGRGGGHNEQF